These 26 T cell receptor beta chains originate from one sample sequenced in a study of shared clonotypes between healthy human individuals (dated by TCRdb to the early 2020s). The library was produced with the immunoSEQ multiplex PCR assay. Held by TCRdb, this immuneACCESS table contains in-frame sequences only and omits some clones. Under half of the omission traces to an unresolved V gene where checked; the cause of the rest is unknown. The sample includes some 660,000 clones, with 60% to 75% observed a single time. The ten top clones hold around 1.8% of the sample. Sequencing used memory CD4+ T cells sorted from blood. The sample's cell subset or site, from its label and the paper: CD45RA-negative fraction. All receptors come from a woman aged 30 to 39 in good health.

In DNA form, the CDR3 reads TGCGCCAGCAGCCGAGCGGGAGAACTCACATCCTACAATGAGCAGTTCTTC. It codes for CASSRAGELTSYNEQFF. The chain combines TRBV4-1 with TRBJ2-1, with 8 bases lining up with TRBD2. With V trimmed by 4 bases and J by 1 base, 9 bases remained unmatched. The CDR3 consists of 17 residues. Germline V gene sequence: CDR1 MGHRA, CDR2 YSYEKL.

This chain joins TRBV11-3 and TRBJ2-1; 12 positions match TRBD2. The CDR3 sequence is 16 residues long. Germline lookup yields CDR1 SGHNT and CDR2 YENEEA. V dropped 5 bases and J dropped 10; count of bases not matched to a gene: 12. CDR3 DNA: TGTGCCAGCAGCCCACGGCTAGCGGGAGGGTTGGGGGAGCAGTTCTTC. Its translation: CASSPRLAGGLGEQFF.

This clone was detected only a few times. This chain joins TRBV11-1 and TRBJ2-7; no reliable D call. CDR3 length equals 13 residues. Per the germline V gene, CDR1 is SGHAT and CDR2 is FQDESV (reference sequence). V gave up 4 bases and J gave up 6 bases, with 13 bases separating them. CDR3 amino acids: CASSYLLSVEQYF. The CDR3, as DNA: TGTGCCAGCAGCTATTTGTTATCTGTCGAGCAGTACTTC.

The chain has TRBV5-4 and TRBJ1-2, with a possible D match to TRBD1 (5 bases). With 3 bases removed from V and 2 bases from J, the gap between germline ends came to 14 bases. The length of the CDR3 is 15 residues. Germline V gene lookup returns CDR1 SGHNT and CDR2 YYREEE (reference sequence). The CDR3 loop is CASSSGLTANYGYTF. The CDR3 DNA sequence: TGTGCCAGCAGCTCGGGGCTGACAGCAAACTATGGCTACACCTTC.

The DNA for the CDR3 is TGTGCCAGCAGTTTTTTAGCGGGAGCTGGAAAGACCCAGTACTTC. Amino acid sequence: CASSFLAGAGKTQYF. The chain carries TRBV28 and TRBJ2-5; 9 bases match TRBD2. V trimming: 3 bases; J trimming: 6 bases; junction bases outside the gene matches: 8. The CDR3 has 15 amino acids. From germline, CDR1 is MDHEN and CDR2 SYDVKM.

This chain joins TRBV11-2 and TRBJ1-5; 9 bases align to TRBD1. Per the germline V gene, CDR1 is SGHAT and CDR2 is FQNNGV. The CDR3 totals 15 residues. With V trimmed by 1 base and J by 7 bases, 5 bases remained unmatched. DNA for the CDR3: TGTGCCAGCAGCTTAGGGGGACAGGGTAAGCAGCCCCAGCATTTT. Translation: CASSLGGQGKQPQHF. The full variable domain, in which reference TRBV11-2 and TRBJ1-5 provide the parts outside the CDR3, is EAGVAQSPRYKIIEKRQSVAFWCNPISGHATLYWYQQILGQGPKLLIQFQNNGVVDDSQLPKDRFSAERLKGVDSTLKIQPAKLEDSAVYLCASSLGGQGKQPQHFGDGTRLSIL.

The chain joins TRBV10-3 to TRBJ1-2; D unresolved. V lost 1 base and J lost 4, with 10 bases in between. CDR1 and CDR2 from the germline V gene are ENHRY and SYGVKD. The CDR3 runs to 14 residues. The CDR3 DNA is TGTGCCATCAGTGAGTACCCCAATAGCTATGGCTACACCTTC. Its translation: CAISEYPNSYGYTF.

The chain uses TRBV6-6 and TRBJ1-1; D is unresolved. CDR3 length: 14 amino acids. Trimming stripped 2 bases from V and 5 bases from J, with 12 bases between. In germline, CDR1 is MNHNY, CDR2 SVGAGI (reference sequence). CDR3 nucleotides: TGTGCCAGCAGTTACCTAGAGGAAGGTACTGAAGCTTTCTTT. Translation: CASSYLEEGTEAFF.

This clone was counted a single time. The chain recombines TRBV5-6 with TRBJ2-4; 10 bases fit TRBD2. The germline V gene has CDR1 SGHDT and CDR2 YYEEEE. V was clipped by 2 bases and J by 8 bases; unmatched bases: 7. CDR3 length: 15 amino acids. The CDR3 nucleotides read TGTGCCAGCAGCTTATCTAGCGGGAGTAGGTACATTCAGTACTTC. Its translation: CASSLSSGSRYIQYF. The variable domain in full, with the rest retrieved from reference TRBV5-6 and TRBJ2-4, is DAGVTQSPTHLIKTRGQQVTLRCSPKSGHDTVSWYQQALGQGPQFIFQYYEEEERQRGNFPDRFSGHQFPNYSSELNVNALLLGDSALYLCASSLSSGSRYIQYFGAGTRLSVL.

V gene TRBV4-1 combines with J gene TRBJ1-3, with D uncertain. The ends were cut back, 0 bases at V and 1 base at J, with 10 bases in the middle. From germline, CDR1 is MGHRA and CDR2 YSYEKL. The CDR3 covers 16 residues. In nucleotides, the CDR3 is TGCGCCAGCAGCCAAGACGTCGGGCGGTCTGGAAACACCATATATTTT. This encodes CASSQDVGRSGNTIYF.

This clone was seen repeatedly, ten times or more. The rearrangement uses TRBV19 and TRBJ2-1; D is unresolved. The CDR3 sequence is 10 residues long. V lost 7 bases to trimming and J lost 12 bases, with 10 bases between them. From germline, CDR1 is LNHDA and CDR2 SQIVND (reference sequence). The CDR3, as DNA: TGTGCCAGTAAGTCGGACCGGCAGTTCTTC. Protein: CASKSDRQFF.

This rearrangement joins TRBV18 to TRBJ2-3; 7 positions match TRBD2. Germline lookup yields CDR1 KGHSH and CDR2 LQKENI. This CDR3 is built from 15 residues. V trimming: 1 base; J trimming: 2 bases; junction bases outside the gene matches: 3. This CDR3 reads CASSPRSGNTDTQYF. The CDR3 region has the DNA TGTGCCAGCTCACCACGAAGCGGGAACACAGATACGCAGTATTTT.

As to this clone: It is likely a read error: a sequence one base away is far more abundant. The rearrangement joins TRBV28 to TRBJ2-6, with D unresolved. The length of the CDR3 is 12 residues. Per germline, CDR1 MDHEN and CDR2 SYDVKM. Trimming cost V 5 bases and J 2 bases, with 1 base left between them. The CDR3 DNA follows: TGTGCCAGCAGTACTGGGGCCAACGTCCTGACTTTC. It codes for CASSTGANVLTF.

The V gene is TRBV5-1, the J gene TRBJ2-1; possible D gene TRBD1, 7 bases. Germline CDR1 SGHRS, CDR2 YFSETQ. V lost 2 bases and J lost 7, with 10 bases in between. The CDR3 length is 13 residues. CDR3 nucleotides: TGCGCCAGCAGCTTCCAGGGGGGAAATGAGCAGTTCTTC. Translation gives CASSFQGGNEQFF.

The count of this clone is one. V usage is TRBV7-2 and J usage is TRBJ1-1, with a possible D match to TRBD1 (6 bases). Germline CDR1 is SGHTA and CDR2 is FQGNSA. V was pared by 1 base and J by 9 bases, with 24 bases between. The CDR3 has 17 amino acids. The CDR3 loop is CASSLGITGQGGHKAFF. CDR3 nucleotides: TGTGCCAGCAGCTTAGGTATTACGGGACAAGGAGGGCACAAAGCTTTCTTT. Full variable domain (rest looked up from reference TRBV7-2 and TRBJ1-1): GAGVSQSPSNKVTEKGKDVELRCDPISGHTALYWYRQSLGQGLEFLIYFQGNSAPDKSGLPSDRFSAERTGGSVSTLTIQRTQQEDSAVYLCASSLGITGQGGHKAFFGQGTRLTVV.

This chain connects TRBV14 to TRBJ1-1; TRBD1 might be the D (6 bases). This CDR3 is 16 amino acids long. The germline gives CDR1 SGHDN, CDR2 FVKESK. V was shortened by 4 bases and J by 2 bases, with 17 bases between the two germline ends. The CDR3 reads CASSPLQGLGNTEAFF. The CDR3 region has the DNA TGTGCCAGCAGCCCTCTACAGGGTTTGGGAAACACTGAAGCTTTCTTT.

The chain has TRBV5-8 and TRBJ1-2; tentative D call: TRBD1 (5 bases). The V end lost 2 bases, the J end lost 0 bases, and 11 bases lay between the germline ends. This CDR3 spans 15 amino acids. Per the germline V gene, CDR1 is SGHTS and CDR2 is YDEGEE. CDR3 sequence reads: CASSFRTSTNYGYTF. The CDR3 coding sequence is TGTGCCAGCAGCTTCCGGACATCTACTAACTATGGCTACACCTTC.

This clone has a handful of counts. The gene calls are TRBV5-1 and TRBJ1-2; no clear D gene. The length of the CDR3 is 14 residues. Between the trimmed V and J ends, which lost 4 bases and 4 bases, there was a span of 14 bases. In germline, CDR1 is SGHRS, CDR2 YFSETQ. The CDR3 nucleotides read TGCGCCAGCAGCCCAGAGGGTCAGTCCTATGGCTACACCTTC. Protein sequence: CASSPEGQSYGYTF.

The gene calls are TRBV10-1 and TRBJ2-4; 7 nucleotides line up with TRBD2. The CDR3 has 15 amino acids. The germline V gene has CDR1 WNHNN and CDR2 SYGVQD (reference sequence). With V trimmed by 8 bases and J by 7 bases, 14 bases remained unmatched. The DNA for the CDR3 is TGCGCCAGCTCCGTCGGAGGGAGGGAGAAGAACATTCAGTACTTC. This sequence encodes CASSVGGREKNIQYF.

The chain joins TRBV5-1 to TRBJ2-1, with a tentative D call TRBD1 (5 bases). Germline assignment: CDR1 SGHRS and CDR2 YFSETQ. V dropped 0 bases and J dropped 6 bases, with 10 bases sitting between them. The CDR3 runs to 14 residues. In nucleotides, the CDR3 is TGCGCCAGCAGCTTGGGTACAACAGGCAATGAGCAGTTCTTC. Amino acid sequence: CASSLGTTGNEQFF.

The CDR3 region has the DNA TGTGCCAGCAGACTTGGGACAGATCAGCCCCAGCATTTT. Translation gives CASRLGTDQPQHF. The chain couples TRBV6-1 to TRBJ1-5; 7 bases match TRBD1. Germline V CDR1 and CDR2: MNHNS, SASEGT. J was trimmed by 5 bases and V by 6 bases; bases with no gene match: 4. This CDR3 has 13 amino acids.

The chain couples TRBV18 to TRBJ2-4, with D hard to call. The CDR3 is 15 amino acids. Per germline, CDR1 KGHSH and CDR2 LQKENI. The ends were cut back, 3 bases at V and 3 bases at J, with 12 bases in the middle. The CDR3 protein is CASSPKLAGKNIQYF. Written as DNA, the CDR3 is TGTGCCAGCTCACCTAAATTAGCAGGCAAAAACATTCAGTACTTC.

The chain couples TRBV7-9 to TRBJ1-2, with D perhaps matching TRBD1 (5 bases). V lost 3 bases, J lost 2 bases, and 10 bases lay in between. This CDR3 has 14 residues. Germline CDR1 SEHNR, CDR2 FQNEAQ (reference sequence). CDR3 nucleotides: TGTGCCAGCAGCTTCGGGACGCAGAACTATGGCTACACCTTC. It encodes CASSFGTQNYGYTF.

This clone was picked up a small number of times. The chain links TRBV2 to TRBJ1-5, with a tentative D call TRBD1 (5 bases). Looked up from germline, CDR1 is SNHLY and CDR2 is FYNNEI. The CDR3 loop spans 15 amino acids. V shed 7 bases and J shed 0 bases, with 13 bases lying between them. The CDR3 reads CASTPQGNSNQPQHF. CDR3 in DNA: TGTGCCAGCACCCCCCAGGGAAATAGCAATCAGCCCCAGCATTTT. Complete variable domain (other parts from reference TRBV2 and TRBJ1-5): EPEVTQTPSHQVTQMGQEVILRCVPISNHLYFYWYRQILGQKVEFLVSFYNNEISEKSEIFDDQFSVERPDGSNFTLKIRSTKLEDSAMYFCASTPQGNSNQPQHFGDGTRLSIL.

This clone was counted only a few times. It may be a read error: a sequence one base away is much more abundant. The sample holds other DNA sequences that translate to the same CDR3. The genes are TRBV5-1 and TRBJ2-2, with 7 bases aligning to TRBD1. Germline-derived CDR1 and CDR2 are SGHRS and YFSETQ. This CDR3 is built from 14 residues. The ends lost 4 bases at V and 3 bases at J; junction bases unmatched: 3. For the CDR3, the DNA is TGCGCCAGCAGCGTCGGGACAGACACCGGGGAGCTGTTTTTT. Translation: CASSVGTDTGELFF.

The chain employs TRBV27 and TRBJ2-1; tentatively, D is TRBD1 (6 bases). From germline, CDR1 is MNHEY and CDR2 SMNVEV (reference sequence). The CDR3 sequence is 15 residues long. V dropped 7 bases and J dropped 2 bases, with 15 bases sitting between them. The CDR3, as DNA: TGTGCCAGCACCAAGGACAGACTACCCTACAATGAGCAGTTCTTC. Its translation is CASTKDRLPYNEQFF.